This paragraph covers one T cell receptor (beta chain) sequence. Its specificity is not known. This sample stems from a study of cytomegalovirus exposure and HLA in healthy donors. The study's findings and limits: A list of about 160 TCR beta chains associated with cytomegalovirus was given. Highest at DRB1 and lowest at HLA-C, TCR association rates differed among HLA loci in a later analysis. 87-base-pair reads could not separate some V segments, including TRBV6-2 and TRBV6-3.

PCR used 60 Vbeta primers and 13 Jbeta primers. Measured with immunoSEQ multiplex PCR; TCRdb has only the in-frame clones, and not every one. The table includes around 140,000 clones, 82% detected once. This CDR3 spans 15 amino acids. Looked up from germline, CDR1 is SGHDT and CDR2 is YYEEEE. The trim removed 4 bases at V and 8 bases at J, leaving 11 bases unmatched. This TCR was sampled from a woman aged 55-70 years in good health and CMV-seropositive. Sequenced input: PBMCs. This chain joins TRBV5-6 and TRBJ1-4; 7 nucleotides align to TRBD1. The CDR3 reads CASSDRGGGREKLFF. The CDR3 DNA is TGTGCCAGCAGCGATCGAGGGGGCGGTAGGGAAAAACTGTTTTTT.